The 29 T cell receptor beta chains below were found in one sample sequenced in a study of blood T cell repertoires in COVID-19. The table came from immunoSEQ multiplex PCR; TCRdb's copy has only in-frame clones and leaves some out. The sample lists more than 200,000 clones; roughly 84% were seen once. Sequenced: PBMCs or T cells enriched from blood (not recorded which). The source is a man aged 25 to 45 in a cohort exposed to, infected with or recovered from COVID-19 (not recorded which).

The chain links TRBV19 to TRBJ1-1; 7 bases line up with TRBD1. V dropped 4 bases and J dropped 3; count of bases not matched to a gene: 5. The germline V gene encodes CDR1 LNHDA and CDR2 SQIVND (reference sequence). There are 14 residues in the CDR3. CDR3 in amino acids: CASSTAGGHTEAFF. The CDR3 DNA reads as TGTGCCAGTAGTACCGCAGGGGGGCACACTGAAGCTTTCTTT.

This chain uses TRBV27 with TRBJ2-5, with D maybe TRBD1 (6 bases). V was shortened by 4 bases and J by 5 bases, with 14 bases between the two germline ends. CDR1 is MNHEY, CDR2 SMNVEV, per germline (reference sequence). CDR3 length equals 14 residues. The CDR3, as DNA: TGTGCCAGCAGTTACCAAACAGGGCGGGAGACCCAGTACTTC. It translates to CASSYQTGRETQYF.

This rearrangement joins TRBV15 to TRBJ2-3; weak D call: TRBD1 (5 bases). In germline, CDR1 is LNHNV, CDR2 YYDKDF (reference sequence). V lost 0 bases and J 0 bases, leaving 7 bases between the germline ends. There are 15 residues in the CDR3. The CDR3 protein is CATSREGASTDTQYF. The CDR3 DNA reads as TGTGCCACCAGCAGAGAAGGGGCTAGCACAGATACGCAGTATTTT.

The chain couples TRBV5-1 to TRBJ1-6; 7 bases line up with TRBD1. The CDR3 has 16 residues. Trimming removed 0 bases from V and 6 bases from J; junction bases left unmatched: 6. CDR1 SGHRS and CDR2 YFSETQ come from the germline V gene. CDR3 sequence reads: CASSLAPDRLNSPLHF. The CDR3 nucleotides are TGCGCCAGCAGCTTGGCCCCGGACAGGCTTAATTCACCCCTCCACTTT.

The CDR3 sequence is CASGMSGGSRNEQFF. The CDR3 DNA follows: TGTGCCAGCGGAATGAGTGGCGGGAGCAGGAATGAGCAGTTCTTC. This rearrangement joins TRBV19 to TRBJ2-1; 7 bases line up with TRBD2. Germline V gives CDR1 LNHDA, CDR2 SQIVND (reference sequence). Trimming at V came to 9 bases and at J to 7 bases, leaving 15 bases not matched to a gene. This CDR3 region has 15 residues. Based on the CDR3 plus reference TRBV19 and TRBJ2-1, the full variable domain is DGGITQSPKYLFRKEGQNVTLSCEQNLNHDAMYWYRQDPGQGLRLIYYSQIVNDFQKGDIAEGYSVSREKKESFPLTVTSAQKNPTAFYLCASGMSGGSRNEQFFGPGTRLTVL.

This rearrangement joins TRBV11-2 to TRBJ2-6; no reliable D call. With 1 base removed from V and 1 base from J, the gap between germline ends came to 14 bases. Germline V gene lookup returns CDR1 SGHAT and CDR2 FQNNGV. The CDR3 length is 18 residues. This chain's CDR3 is CASSLVLSGSSGANVLTF. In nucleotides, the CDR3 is TGTGCCAGCAGCTTAGTTCTTTCCGGTTCATCTGGGGCCAACGTCCTGACTTTC.

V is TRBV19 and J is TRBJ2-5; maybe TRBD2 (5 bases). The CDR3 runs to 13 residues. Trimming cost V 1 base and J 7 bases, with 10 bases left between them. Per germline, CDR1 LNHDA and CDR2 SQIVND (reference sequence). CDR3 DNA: TGTGCCAGTAGTATAGGGCGAGAGGGGACCCAGTACTTC. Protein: CASSIGREGTQYF.

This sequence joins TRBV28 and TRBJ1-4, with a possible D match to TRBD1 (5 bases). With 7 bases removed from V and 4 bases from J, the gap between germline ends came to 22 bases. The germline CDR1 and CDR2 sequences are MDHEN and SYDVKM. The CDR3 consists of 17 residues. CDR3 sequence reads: CASIALGDRPSNEKLFF. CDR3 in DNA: TGTGCCAGCATCGCATTAGGGGATCGACCGAGTAATGAAAAACTGTTTTTT.

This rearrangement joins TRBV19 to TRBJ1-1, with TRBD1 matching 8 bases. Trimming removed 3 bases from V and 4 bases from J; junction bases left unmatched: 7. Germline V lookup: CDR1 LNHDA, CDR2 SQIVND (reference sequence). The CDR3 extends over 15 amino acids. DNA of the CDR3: TGTGCCAGTAGTATCCAGGGGGCCCAGGGCACTGAAGCTTTCTTT. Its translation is CASSIQGAQGTEAFF.

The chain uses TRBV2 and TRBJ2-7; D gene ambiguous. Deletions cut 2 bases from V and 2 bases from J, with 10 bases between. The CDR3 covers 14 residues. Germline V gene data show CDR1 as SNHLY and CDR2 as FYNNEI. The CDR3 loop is CASSETVYPYEQYF. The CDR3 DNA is TGTGCCAGCAGTGAAACAGTTTATCCCTACGAGCAGTACTTC.

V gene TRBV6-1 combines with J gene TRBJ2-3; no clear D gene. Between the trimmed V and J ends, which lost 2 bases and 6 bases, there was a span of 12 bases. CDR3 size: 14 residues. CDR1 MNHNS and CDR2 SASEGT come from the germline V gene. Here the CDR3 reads CASSERRGSDTQYF. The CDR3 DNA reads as TGTGCCAGCAGTGAACGGAGAGGATCCGATACGCAGTATTTT.

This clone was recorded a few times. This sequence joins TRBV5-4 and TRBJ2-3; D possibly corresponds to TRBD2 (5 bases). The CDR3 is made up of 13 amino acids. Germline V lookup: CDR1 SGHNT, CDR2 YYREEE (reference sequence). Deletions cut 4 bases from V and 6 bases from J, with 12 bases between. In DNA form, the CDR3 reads TGTGCCAGCAGCCCGGTCGGGGTGGATACGCAGTATTTT. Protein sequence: CASSPVGVDTQYF.

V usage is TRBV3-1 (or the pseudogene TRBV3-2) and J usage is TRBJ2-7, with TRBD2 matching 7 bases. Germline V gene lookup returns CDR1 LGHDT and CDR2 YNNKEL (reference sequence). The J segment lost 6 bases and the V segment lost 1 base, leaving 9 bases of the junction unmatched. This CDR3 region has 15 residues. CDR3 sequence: CASSQVLASYGEQYF. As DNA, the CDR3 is TGTGCCAGCAGCCAAGTACTAGCGTCTTACGGCGAGCAGTACTTC.

DNA of the CDR3: TGTGCCAGCAGTTTAACAGGGGGAGGATGGATCAATGAGCAGTTCTTC. Its translation is CASSLTGGGWINEQFF. The chain recombines TRBV27 with TRBJ2-1; TRBD1 agrees at 8 bases. The CDR3 runs 16 residues. The ends lost 2 bases at V and 6 bases at J; junction bases unmatched: 9. The germline gives CDR1 MNHEY, CDR2 SMNVEV (reference sequence).

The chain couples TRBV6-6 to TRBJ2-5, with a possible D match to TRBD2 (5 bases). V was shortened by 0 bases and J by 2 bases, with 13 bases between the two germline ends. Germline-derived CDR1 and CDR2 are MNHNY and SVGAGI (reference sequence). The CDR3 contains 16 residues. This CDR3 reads CASSYSGVGGQETQYF. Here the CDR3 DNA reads TGTGCCAGCAGTTACTCCGGGGTGGGCGGGCAAGAGACCCAGTACTTC.

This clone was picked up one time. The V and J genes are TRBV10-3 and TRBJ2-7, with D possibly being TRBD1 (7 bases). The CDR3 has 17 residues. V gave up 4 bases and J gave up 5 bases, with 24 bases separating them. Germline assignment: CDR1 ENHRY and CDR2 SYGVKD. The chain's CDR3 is CAISGRDRGRRVDEQYF. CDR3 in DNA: TGTGCCATCAGTGGGCGGGACAGAGGTCGAAGGGTGGACGAGCAGTACTTC.

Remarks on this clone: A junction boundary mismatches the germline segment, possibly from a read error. CDR3 in amino acids: CASSPSGQSEHF. The CDR3 DNA sequence: TGTGCCAGCAGCCCGAGCGGACAGTCGGAACACTTC. The rearrangement joins TRBV11-2 to TRBJ2-5, with D possibly TRBD1 on 6 matching bases. The CDR3 consists of 12 residues. Germline CDR1 and CDR2: SGHAT and FQNNGV.

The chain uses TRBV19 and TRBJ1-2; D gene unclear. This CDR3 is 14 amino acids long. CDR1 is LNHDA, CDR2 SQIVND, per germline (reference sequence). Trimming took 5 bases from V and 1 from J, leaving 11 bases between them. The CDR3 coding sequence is TGTGCCAGTAGTCCCTGGCGGGGTAACTATGGCTACACCTTC. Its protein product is CASSPWRGNYGYTF.

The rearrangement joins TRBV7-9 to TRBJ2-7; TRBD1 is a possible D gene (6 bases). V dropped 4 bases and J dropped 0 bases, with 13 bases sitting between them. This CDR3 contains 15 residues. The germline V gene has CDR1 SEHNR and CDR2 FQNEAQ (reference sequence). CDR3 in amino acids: CASSSPGTHSYEQYF. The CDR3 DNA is TGTGCCAGCAGCTCCCCCGGGACACACTCCTACGAGCAGTACTTC.

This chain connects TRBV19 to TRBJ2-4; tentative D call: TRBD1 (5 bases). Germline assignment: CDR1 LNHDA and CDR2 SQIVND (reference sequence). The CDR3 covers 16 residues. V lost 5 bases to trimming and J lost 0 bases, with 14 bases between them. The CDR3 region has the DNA TGTGCCAGTAGTCCAAAAGGACACTCAGCCAAAAACATTCAGTACTTC. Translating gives CASSPKGHSAKNIQYF. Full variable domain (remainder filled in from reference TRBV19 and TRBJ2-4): DGGITQSPKYLFRKEGQNVTLSCEQNLNHDAMYWYRQDPGQGLRLIYYSQIVNDFQKGDIAEGYSVSREKKESFPLTVTSAQKNPTAFYLCASSPKGHSAKNIQYFGAGTRLSVL.

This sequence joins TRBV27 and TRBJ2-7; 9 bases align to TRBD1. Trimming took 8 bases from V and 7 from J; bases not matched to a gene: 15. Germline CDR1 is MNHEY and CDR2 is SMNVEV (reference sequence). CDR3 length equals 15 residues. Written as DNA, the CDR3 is TGTGCCAGCTGGAGAGGGGGACAGGGATTAAATGAGCAGTACTTC. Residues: CASWRGGQGLNEQYF.

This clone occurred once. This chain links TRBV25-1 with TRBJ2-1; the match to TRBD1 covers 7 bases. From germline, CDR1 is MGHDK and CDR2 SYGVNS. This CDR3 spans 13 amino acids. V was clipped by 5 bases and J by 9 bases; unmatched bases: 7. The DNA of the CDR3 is TGTGCCAGCAGTCAGGGGGTGGGCACTGAGCAGTTCTTC. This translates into CASSQGVGTEQFF.

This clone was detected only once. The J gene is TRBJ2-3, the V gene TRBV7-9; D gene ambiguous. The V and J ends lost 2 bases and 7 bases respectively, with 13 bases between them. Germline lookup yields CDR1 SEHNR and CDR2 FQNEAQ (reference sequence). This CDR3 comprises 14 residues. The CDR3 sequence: CASSLPNTDNTQYF. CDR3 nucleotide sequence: TGTGCCAGCAGCTTACCCAACACTGACAATACGCAGTATTTT.

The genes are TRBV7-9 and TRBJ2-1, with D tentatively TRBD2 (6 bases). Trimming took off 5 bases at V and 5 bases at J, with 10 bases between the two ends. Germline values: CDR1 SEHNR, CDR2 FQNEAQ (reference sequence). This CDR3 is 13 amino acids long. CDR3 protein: CASSPRTNNEQFF. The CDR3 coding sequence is TGTGCCAGCAGCCCCAGGACTAACAATGAGCAGTTCTTC.

For the CDR3, the DNA is TGTGCCAGCAGCTATAGGGGAACAGATACGCAGTATTTT. Amino acid sequence: CASSYRGTDTQYF. The rearrangement links TRBV9 to TRBJ2-3, with D perhaps TRBD1 (5 bases). Trimming stripped 4 bases from V and 3 bases from J, with 9 bases between. Germline V gene lookup returns CDR1 SGDLS and CDR2 YYNGEE. The CDR3 consists of 13 residues.

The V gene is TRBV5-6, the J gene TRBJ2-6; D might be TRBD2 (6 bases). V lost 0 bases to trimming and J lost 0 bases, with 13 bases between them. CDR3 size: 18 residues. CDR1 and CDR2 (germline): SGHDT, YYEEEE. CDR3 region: CASSLVSWRASGANVLTF. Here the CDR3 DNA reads TGTGCCAGCAGCTTGGTTTCATGGAGGGCCTCTGGGGCCAACGTCCTGACTTTC. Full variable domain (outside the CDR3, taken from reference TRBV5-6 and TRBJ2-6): DAGVTQSPTHLIKTRGQQVTLRCSPKSGHDTVSWYQQALGQGPQFIFQYYEEEERQRGNFPDRFSGHQFPNYSSELNVNALLLGDSALYLCASSLVSWRASGANVLTFGAGSRLTVL.

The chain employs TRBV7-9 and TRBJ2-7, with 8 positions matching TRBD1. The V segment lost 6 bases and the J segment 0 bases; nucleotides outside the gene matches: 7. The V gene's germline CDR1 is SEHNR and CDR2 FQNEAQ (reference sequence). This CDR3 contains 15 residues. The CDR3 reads CASSWDRRSSYEQYF. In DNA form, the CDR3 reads TGTGCCAGCAGTTGGGACAGGAGGAGCTCCTACGAGCAGTACTTC.

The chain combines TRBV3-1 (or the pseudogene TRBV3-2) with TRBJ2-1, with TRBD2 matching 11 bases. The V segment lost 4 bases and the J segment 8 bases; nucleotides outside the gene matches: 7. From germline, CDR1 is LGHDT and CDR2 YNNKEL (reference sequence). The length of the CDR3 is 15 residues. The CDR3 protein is CASSRPGLADYEQFF. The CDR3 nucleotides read TGTGCCAGCAGCCGCCCGGGACTAGCGGATTATGAGCAGTTCTTC.

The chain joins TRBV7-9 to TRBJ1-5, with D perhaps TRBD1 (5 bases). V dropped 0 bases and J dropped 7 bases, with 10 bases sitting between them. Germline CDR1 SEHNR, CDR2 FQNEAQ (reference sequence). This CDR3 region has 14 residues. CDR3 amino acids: CASSLAGAGQPQHF. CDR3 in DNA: TGTGCCAGCAGCTTAGCAGGGGCGGGGCAGCCCCAGCATTTT.